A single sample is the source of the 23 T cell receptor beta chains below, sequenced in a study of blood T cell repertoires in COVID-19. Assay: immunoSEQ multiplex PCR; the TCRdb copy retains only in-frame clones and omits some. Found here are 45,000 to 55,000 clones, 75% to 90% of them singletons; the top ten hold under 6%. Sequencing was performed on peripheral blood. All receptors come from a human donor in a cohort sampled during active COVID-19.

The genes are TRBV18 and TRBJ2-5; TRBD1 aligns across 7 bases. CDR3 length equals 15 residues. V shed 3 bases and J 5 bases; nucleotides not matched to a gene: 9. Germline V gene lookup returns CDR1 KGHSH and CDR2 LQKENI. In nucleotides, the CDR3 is TGTGCCAGCTCACCGCCGTTGACAGGGTGGGAGACCCAGTACTTC. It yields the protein CASSPPLTGWETQYF.

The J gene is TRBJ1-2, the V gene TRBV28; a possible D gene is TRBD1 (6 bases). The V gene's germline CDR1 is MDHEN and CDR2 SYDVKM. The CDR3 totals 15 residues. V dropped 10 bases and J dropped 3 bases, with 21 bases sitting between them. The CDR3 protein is CATPTRRGADYGYTF. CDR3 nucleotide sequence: TGTGCCACTCCCACTCGCCGGGGGGCGGACTATGGCTACACCTTC.

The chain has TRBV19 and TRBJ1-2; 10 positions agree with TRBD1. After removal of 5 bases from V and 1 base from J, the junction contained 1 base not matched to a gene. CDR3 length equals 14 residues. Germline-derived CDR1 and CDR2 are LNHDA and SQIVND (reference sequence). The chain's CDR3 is CASSDRGRNYGYTF. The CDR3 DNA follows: TGTGCCAGTAGTGACAGGGGGCGTAACTATGGCTACACCTTC.

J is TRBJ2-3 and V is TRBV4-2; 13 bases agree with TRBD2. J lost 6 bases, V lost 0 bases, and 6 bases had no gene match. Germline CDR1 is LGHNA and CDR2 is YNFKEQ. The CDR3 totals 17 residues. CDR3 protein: CASSQELAGGPGDTQYF. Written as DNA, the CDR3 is TGTGCCAGCAGCCAAGAACTAGCGGGAGGGCCGGGGGATACGCAGTATTTT.

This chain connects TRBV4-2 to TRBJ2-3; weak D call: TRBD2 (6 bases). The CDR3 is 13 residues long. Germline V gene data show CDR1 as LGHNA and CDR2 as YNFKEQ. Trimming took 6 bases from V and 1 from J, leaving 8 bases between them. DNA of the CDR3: TGTGCCAGCAGTCAGCGGGGCACAGATACGCAGTATTTT. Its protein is CASSQRGTDTQYF.

In DNA, the CDR3 is TGTGCCACCAAGACAGGGGTCGACAAAAACATTCAGTACTTC. Its protein product is CATKTGVDKNIQYF. The chain employs TRBV19 and TRBJ2-4; 8 nucleotides match TRBD1. Germline V gene lookup returns CDR1 LNHDA and CDR2 SQIVND (reference sequence). V trimming: 10 bases; J trimming: 3 bases; junction bases outside the gene matches: 8. This CDR3 has 14 amino acids.

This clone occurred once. Here the CDR3 reads CASSQESDTQYF. The DNA of the CDR3 is TGTGCCAGCAGCCAAGAATCGGATACGCAGTATTTT. The chain is built from TRBV3-1 (or the pseudogene TRBV3-2) and TRBJ2-3; no reliable D call. This CDR3 spans 12 amino acids. Per the germline V gene, CDR1 is LGHDT and CDR2 is YNNKEL (reference sequence). V lost 0 bases and J lost 6, with 4 bases in between.

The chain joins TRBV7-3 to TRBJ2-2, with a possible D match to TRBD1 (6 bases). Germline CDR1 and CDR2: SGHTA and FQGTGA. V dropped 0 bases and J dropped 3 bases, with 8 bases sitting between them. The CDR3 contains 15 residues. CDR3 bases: TGTGCCAGCAGCTTAACACAGGGTCACACCGGGGAGCTGTTTTTT. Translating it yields CASSLTQGHTGELFF.

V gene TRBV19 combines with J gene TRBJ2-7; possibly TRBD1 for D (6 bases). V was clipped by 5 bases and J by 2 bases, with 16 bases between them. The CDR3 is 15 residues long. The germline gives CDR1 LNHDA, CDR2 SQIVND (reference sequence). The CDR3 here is CASSPQQGPTYEQYF. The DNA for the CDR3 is TGTGCCAGTAGTCCGCAACAGGGCCCTACCTACGAGCAGTACTTC.

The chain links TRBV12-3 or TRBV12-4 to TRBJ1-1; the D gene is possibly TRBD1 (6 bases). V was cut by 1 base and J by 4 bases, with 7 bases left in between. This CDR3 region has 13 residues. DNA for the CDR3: TGTGCCAGCAGTTTAGACAGGGTCACTGAAGCTTTCTTT. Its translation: CASSLDRVTEAFF.

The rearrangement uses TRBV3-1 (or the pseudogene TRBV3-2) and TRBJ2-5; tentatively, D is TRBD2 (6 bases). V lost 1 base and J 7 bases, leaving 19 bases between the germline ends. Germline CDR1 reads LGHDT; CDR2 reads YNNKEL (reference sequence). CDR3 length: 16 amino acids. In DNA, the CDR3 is TGTGCCAGCAGCCAAGGGCGGCTCTCCGGGGGAGGGACCCAGTACTTC. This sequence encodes CASSQGRLSGGGTQYF.

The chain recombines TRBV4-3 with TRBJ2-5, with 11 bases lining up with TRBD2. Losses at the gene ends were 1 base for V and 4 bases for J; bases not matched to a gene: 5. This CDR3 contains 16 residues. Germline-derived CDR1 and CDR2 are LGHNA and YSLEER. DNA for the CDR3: TGCGCCAGCAGCCAAGTAGCGGGGGGGCCTCGAGAGACCCAGTACTTC. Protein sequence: CASSQVAGGPRETQYF.

The DNA of the CDR3 is TGCGCCAGCAGCTCCTACCCGACAGGGGATTCACCCCTCCACTTT. Translating it yields CASSSYPTGDSPLHF. The chain recombines TRBV5-1 with TRBJ1-6; 8 bases line up with TRBD1. V lost 3 bases to trimming and J lost 8 bases; unmatched junction nucleotides: 7. CDR1 SGHRS and CDR2 YFSETQ come from the germline V gene. This CDR3 contains 15 residues.

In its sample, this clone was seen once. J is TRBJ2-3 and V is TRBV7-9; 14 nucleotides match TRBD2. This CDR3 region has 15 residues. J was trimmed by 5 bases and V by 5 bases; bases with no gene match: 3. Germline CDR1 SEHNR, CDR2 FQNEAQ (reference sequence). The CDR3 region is CASSQGTSGGDTQYF. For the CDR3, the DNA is TGTGCCAGCAGCCAAGGGACTAGCGGGGGAGATACGCAGTATTTT. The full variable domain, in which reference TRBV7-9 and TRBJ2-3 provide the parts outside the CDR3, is DTGVSQNPRHKITKRGQNVTFRCDPISEHNRLYWYRQTLGQGPEFLTYFQNEAQLEKSRLLSDRFSAERPKGSFSTLEIQRTEQGDSAMYLCASSQGTSGGDTQYFGPGTRLTVL.

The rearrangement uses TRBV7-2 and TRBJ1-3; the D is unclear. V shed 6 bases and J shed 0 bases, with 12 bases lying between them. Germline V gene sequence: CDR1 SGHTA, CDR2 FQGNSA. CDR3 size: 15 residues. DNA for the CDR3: TGTGCCAGCAGTCCCAACCCGGGCTCTGGAAACACCATATATTTT. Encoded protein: CASSPNPGSGNTIYF.

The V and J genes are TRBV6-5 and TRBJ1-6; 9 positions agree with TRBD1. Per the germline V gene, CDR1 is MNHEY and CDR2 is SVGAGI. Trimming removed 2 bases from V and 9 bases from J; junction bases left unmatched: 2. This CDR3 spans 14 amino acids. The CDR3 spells CASSYGGQGSPLHF. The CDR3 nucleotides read TGTGCCAGCAGTTACGGGGGACAGGGTTCACCCCTCCACTTT.

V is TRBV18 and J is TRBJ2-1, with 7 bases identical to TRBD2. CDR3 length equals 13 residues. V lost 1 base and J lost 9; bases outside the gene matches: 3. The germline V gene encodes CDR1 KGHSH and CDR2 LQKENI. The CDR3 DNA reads TGTGCCAGCTCACCACGGGAGGGCGGTGAGCAGTTCTTC. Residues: CASSPREGGEQFF.

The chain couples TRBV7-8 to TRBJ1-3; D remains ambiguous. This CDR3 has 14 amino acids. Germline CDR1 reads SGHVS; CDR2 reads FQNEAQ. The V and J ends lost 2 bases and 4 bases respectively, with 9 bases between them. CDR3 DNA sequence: TGTGCCAGCAGCTTAAGACCAGCGGGAAACACCATATATTTT. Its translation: CASSLRPAGNTIYF.

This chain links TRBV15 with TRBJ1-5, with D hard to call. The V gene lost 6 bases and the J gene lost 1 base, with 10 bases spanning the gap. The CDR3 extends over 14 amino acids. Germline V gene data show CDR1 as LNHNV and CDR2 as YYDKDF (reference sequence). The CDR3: CATSSGYSNQPQHF. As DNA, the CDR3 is TGTGCCACCAGTTCCGGGTACAGCAATCAGCCCCAGCATTTT.

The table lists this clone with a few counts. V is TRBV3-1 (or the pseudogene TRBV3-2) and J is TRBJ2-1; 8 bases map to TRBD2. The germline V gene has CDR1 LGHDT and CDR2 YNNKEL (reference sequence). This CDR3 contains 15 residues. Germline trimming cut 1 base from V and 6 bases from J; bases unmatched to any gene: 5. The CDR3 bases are TGTGCCAGCAGCCAAGGGACGGGGGGGCCCAATGAGCAGTTCTTC. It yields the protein CASSQGTGGPNEQFF.

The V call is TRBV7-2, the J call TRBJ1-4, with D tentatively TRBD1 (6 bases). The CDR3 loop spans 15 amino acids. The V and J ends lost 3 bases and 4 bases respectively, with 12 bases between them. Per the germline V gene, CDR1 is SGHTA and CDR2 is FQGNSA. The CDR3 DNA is TGTGCCAGCAGCTTGGGGGGGGCTGGTAATGAAAAACTGTTTTTT. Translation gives CASSLGGAGNEKLFF.

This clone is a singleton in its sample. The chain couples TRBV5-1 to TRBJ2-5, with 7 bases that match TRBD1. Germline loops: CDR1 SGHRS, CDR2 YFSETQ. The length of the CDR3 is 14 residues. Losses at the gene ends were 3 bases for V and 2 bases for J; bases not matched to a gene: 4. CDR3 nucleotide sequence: TGCGCCAGCAGCTCCGGACAGGTACAAGAGACCCAGTACTTC. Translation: CASSSGQVQETQYF.

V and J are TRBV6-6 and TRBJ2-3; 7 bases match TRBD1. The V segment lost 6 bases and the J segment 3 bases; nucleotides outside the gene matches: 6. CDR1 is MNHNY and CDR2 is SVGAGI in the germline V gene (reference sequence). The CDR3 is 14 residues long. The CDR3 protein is CASRPGTATDTQYF. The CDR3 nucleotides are TGTGCCAGCAGACCAGGGACAGCAACAGATACGCAGTATTTT.